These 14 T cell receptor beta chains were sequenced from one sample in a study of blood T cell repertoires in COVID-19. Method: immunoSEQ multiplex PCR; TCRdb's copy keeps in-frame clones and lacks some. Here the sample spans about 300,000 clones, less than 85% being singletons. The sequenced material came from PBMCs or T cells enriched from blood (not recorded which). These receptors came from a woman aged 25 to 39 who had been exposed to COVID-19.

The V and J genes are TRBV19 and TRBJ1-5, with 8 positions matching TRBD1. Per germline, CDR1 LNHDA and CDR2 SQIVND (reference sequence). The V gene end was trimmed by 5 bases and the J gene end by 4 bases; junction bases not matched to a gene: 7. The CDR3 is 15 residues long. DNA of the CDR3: TGTGCCAGTAGTCCGAGACAGGGGAAGAATCAGCCCCAGCATTTT. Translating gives CASSPRQGKNQPQHF.

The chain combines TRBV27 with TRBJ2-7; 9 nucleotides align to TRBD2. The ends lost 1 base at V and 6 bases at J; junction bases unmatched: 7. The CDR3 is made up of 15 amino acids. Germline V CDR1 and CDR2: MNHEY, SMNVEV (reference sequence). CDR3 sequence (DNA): TGTGCCAGCAGTTTATACGGCGGGAGGGCTTCCGAGCAGTACTTC. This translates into CASSLYGGRASEQYF.

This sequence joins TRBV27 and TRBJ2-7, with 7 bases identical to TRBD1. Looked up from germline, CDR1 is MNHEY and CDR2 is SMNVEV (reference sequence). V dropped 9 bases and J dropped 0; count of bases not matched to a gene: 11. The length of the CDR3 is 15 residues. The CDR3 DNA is TGTGCCAGTTCCCGGACAGGACTGAGCTCCTACGAGCAGTACTTC. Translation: CASSRTGLSSYEQYF.

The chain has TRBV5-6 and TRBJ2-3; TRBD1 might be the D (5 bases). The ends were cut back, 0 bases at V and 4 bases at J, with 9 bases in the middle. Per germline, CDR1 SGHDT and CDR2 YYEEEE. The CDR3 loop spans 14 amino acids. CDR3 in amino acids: CASSLGQMADTQYF. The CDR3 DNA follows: TGTGCCAGCAGCTTGGGACAGATGGCAGATACGCAGTATTTT.

The CDR3 reads CASSETLNTEAFF. CDR3 in DNA: TGTGCCAGCAGTGAGACACTGAACACTGAAGCTTTCTTT. The genes are TRBV28 and TRBJ1-1; D gene ambiguous. The V end lost 5 bases, the J end lost 0 bases, and 7 bases lay between the germline ends. CDR3 length equals 13 residues. CDR1 and CDR2 from the germline V gene are MDHEN and SYDVKM.

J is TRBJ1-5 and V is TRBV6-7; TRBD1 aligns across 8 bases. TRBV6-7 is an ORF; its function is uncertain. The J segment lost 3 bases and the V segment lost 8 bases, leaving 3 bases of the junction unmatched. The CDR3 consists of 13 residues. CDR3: CASGQGDNQPQHF. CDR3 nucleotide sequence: TGTGCCAGCGGACAGGGTGACAATCAGCCCCAGCATTTT.

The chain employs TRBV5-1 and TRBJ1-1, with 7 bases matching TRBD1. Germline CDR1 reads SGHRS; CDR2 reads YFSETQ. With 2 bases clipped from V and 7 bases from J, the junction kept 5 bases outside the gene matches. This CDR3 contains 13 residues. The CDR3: CASSFRGVDEAFF. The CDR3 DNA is TGCGCCAGCAGCTTCAGGGGGGTAGATGAAGCTTTCTTT.

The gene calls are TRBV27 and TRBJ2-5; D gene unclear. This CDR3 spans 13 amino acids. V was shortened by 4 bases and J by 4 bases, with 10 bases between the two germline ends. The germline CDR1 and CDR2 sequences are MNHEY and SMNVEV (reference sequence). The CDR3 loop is CASSSSRGETQYF. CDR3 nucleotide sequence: TGTGCCAGCAGTTCCTCCCGAGGAGAGACCCAGTACTTC.

Here the CDR3 reads CASSAGLNTEAFF. The CDR3 DNA reads TGTGCCAGCAGTGCAGGCTTGAACACTGAAGCTTTCTTT. V and J are TRBV7-3 and TRBJ1-1, with no clear D. V was trimmed by 6 bases and J by 0 bases, leaving 8 bases between them. This CDR3 is built from 13 residues. Germline V gene data show CDR1 as SGHTA and CDR2 as FQGTGA.

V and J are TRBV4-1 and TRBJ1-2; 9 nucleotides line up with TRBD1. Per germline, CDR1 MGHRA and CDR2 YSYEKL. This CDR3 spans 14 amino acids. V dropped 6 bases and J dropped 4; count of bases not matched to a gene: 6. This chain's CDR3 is CASRAGTGTYGYTF. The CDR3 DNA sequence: TGCGCCAGCAGGGCCGGGACAGGGACCTATGGCTACACCTTC.

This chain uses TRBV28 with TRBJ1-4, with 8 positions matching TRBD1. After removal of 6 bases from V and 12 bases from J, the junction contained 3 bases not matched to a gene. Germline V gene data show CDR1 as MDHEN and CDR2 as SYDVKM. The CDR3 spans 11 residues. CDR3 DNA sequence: TGTGCCAGCAGCCTGGGACAGGAACTGTTTTTT. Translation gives CASSLGQELFF.

In nucleotides, the CDR3 is TGTGCCAGCAGCTTCCGACAAGCTGCCGACGAATCCCTCCACTTT. Amino acids: CASSFRQAADESLHF. This chain joins TRBV13 and TRBJ1-6; D is ambiguous. V lost 3 bases to trimming and J lost 14 bases, with 20 bases between them. Germline-derived CDR1 and CDR2 are PRHDT and FYEKMQ (reference sequence). The CDR3 sequence is 15 residues long.

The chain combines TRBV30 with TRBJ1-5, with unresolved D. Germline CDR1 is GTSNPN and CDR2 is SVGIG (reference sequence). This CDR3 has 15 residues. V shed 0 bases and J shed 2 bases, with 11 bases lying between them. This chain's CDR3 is CAWSVGWGGNQPQHF. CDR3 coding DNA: TGTGCCTGGAGTGTTGGCTGGGGAGGCAATCAGCCCCAGCATTTT.

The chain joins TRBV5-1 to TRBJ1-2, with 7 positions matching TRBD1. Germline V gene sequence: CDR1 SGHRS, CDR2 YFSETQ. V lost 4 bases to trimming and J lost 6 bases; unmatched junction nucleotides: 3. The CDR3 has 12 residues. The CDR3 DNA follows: TGCGCCAGCAGCCCAACAGGGGATGGCTACACCTTC. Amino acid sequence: CASSPTGDGYTF.